This TCR beta chain was sequenced in a study of cytomegalovirus exposure and HLA in healthy donors. Study findings and constraints: Later analysis found that TCR beta chains associated with HLA were more clonally expanded than other, equally common chains. With further analysis later on, most CMV-associated TCR beta chains appeared HLA-restricted.

The length of the CDR3 is 20 residues. Germline V gene data show CDR1 as LGHNA and CDR2 as YNFKEQ. This clone was observed a handful of times. Its antigen is currently unknown. At one end, the junction sequence differs from germline, possibly due to a read error. Primers included in the PCR were 60 Vbeta and 13 Jbeta primers. Sequencing used immunoSEQ multiplex PCR; TCRdb keeps in-frame clones, though not all of them. Among about 160,000 clones listed, approximately 80% were seen once. The rearrangement uses TRBV4-2 and TRBJ2-1, with 9 bases aligning to TRBD2. Sequencing input: PBMCs. This receptor was identified in a woman aged 25 to 39 in good health and CMV-seronegative. The CDR3 region has the DNA TGTGCCAGCAGCCAAGGCAGAAATAGCGGGGGCCCCGGAGACTACGATGAGCAGTTCTTC. It encodes CASSQGRNSGGPGDYDEQFF.